This TCR beta chain emerged from a study of control samples from healthy donors and cancer patients. Profiled with immunoSEQ multiplex PCR; TCRdb holds only in-frame clones, not every one. The table includes 95,000 to 130,000 clones, 93% detected once. This CDR3 contains 13 residues. Germline-derived CDR1 and CDR2 are SGHAT and FQNNGV. Trimming took 4 bases from V and 8 from J; bases not matched to a gene: 6. The chain carries TRBV11-2 and TRBJ1-2, with TRBD1 matching 8 bases. Sequencing input: blood. This clonotype originated in a man aged 25 to 45 in good health. The DNA for the CDR3 is TGTGCCAGCAGCTACGGACAGGGTTTAGGCTACACCTTC. Its protein is CASSYGQGLGYTF.